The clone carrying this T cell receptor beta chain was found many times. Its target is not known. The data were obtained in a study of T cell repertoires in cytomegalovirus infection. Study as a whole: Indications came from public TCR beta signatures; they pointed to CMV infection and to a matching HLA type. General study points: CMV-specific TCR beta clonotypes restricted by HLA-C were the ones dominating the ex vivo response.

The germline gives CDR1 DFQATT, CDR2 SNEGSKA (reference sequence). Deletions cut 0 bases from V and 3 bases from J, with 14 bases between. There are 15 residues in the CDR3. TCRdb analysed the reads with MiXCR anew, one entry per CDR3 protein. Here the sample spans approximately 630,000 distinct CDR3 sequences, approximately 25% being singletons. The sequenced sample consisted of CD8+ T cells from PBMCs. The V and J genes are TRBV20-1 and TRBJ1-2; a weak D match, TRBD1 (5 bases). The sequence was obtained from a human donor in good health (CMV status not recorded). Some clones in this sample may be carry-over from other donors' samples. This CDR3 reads CSARDLTQGDYGYTF. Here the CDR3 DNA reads TGCAGTGCTAGAGATCTGACTCAAGGGGACTATGGCTACACCTTC.